The 21 T cell receptor beta chains in this list originate from one sample, sequenced in a study of cytotoxic CD8 clonotypes in ibrutinib-treated CLL. Clones were sequenced by immunoSEQ multiplex PCR, and TCRdb holds only the in-frame ones, with some missing. Here the sample spans some 29,000 clones, about three quarters being singletons. The material sequenced was PBMCs, taken after 36 months of ibrutinib treatment. These TCRs come from a human donor with chronic lymphocytic leukemia.

A few counts support this clone. The genes are TRBV5-4 and TRBJ1-5, with 7 positions matching TRBD1. J gave up 15 bases and V 4 bases, and 13 bases lay outside the gene matches. This CDR3 is 13 amino acids long. Looked up from germline, CDR1 is SGHNT and CDR2 is YYREEE (reference sequence). CDR3 in DNA: TGTGCCAGCAGCCCAGAACGACAGGGCCGCCTGCATTTT. This codes for CASSPERQGRLHF.

This rearrangement joins TRBV20-1 to TRBJ2-3, with no clear D. The V end was cut by 5 bases, the J end by 3 bases, with 3 bases between. Per the germline V gene, CDR1 is DFQATT and CDR2 is SNEGSKA (reference sequence). This CDR3 has 10 amino acids. The CDR3 here is CSASTDTQYF. The CDR3 nucleotides read TGCAGTGCTTCAACAGATACGCAGTATTTT.

This clone was counted a few times. V is TRBV4-2 and J is TRBJ1-3, with D tentatively TRBD1 (6 bases). The CDR3 is 16 residues long. With 4 bases removed from V and 3 bases from J, the gap between germline ends came to 16 bases. Germline values: CDR1 LGHNA, CDR2 YNFKEQ. The CDR3 sequence: CASSLSTGAVGNTIYF. CDR3 coding DNA: TGTGCCAGCAGCCTCTCGACGGGGGCCGTTGGAAACACCATATATTTT.

V usage is TRBV7-9 and J usage is TRBJ1-6; the D gene is possibly TRBD1 (6 bases). Trimming removed 5 bases at V and 5 bases at J, with 7 bases between. The CDR3 spans 13 residues. Germline V CDR1 and CDR2: SEHNR, FQNEAQ (reference sequence). CDR3 in DNA: TGTGCCAGCAGCCGGGACAATAATTCACCCCTCCACTTT. Its translation: CASSRDNNSPLHF.

This sequence joins TRBV5-6 and TRBJ1-2; unclear D gene. The V end lost 0 bases, the J end lost 5 bases, and 8 bases lay between the germline ends. Germline CDR1 and CDR2: SGHDT and YYEEEE. The CDR3 is 13 amino acids. The CDR3 sequence is CASSLEQRYGYTF. CDR3 nucleotide sequence: TGTGCCAGCAGCTTGGAACAGCGTTATGGCTACACCTTC.

V and J are TRBV19 and TRBJ1-2; D unresolved. Germline V gives CDR1 LNHDA, CDR2 SQIVND (reference sequence). The CDR3 runs to 14 residues. V dropped 0 bases and J dropped 1 base, with 6 bases sitting between them. The CDR3 DNA follows: TGTGCCAGTAGTATAGATTCAGTTAACTATGGCTACACCTTC. This translates into CASSIDSVNYGYTF.

V usage is TRBV5-4 and J usage is TRBJ2-5; tentative D call: TRBD2 (5 bases). Per germline, CDR1 SGHNT and CDR2 YYREEE (reference sequence). The CDR3 consists of 13 residues. V was pared by 10 bases and J by 5 bases, with 18 bases between. CDR3 protein: CASSHSEVETQYF. The CDR3 coding sequence is TGTGCCTCCTCACATAGCGAAGTGGAGACCCAGTACTTC.

The chain has TRBV7-6 and TRBJ2-3; TRBD2 matches 7 bases. Germline V CDR1 and CDR2: SGHVS, FNYEAQ. CDR3 length equals 14 residues. The V and J ends lost 5 bases and 2 bases, in that order; junction bases with no gene match: 4. The chain's CDR3 is CASSHSGDTDTQYF. The CDR3, as DNA: TGTGCCAGCAGCCACAGCGGGGACACAGATACGCAGTATTTT.

The chain recombines TRBV4-1 with TRBJ1-1; D gene uncertain. V gave up 1 base and J gave up 0 bases, with 6 bases separating them. The CDR3 loop spans 14 amino acids. The germline CDR1 and CDR2 sequences are MGHRA and YSYEKL. The CDR3 DNA reads as TGCGCCAGCAGCCAAGGACGGCTGAACACTGAAGCTTTCTTT. This translates into CASSQGRLNTEAFF.

The chain carries TRBV30 and TRBJ1-1; possible D gene TRBD1, 5 bases. There are 16 residues in the CDR3. The V and J ends lost 5 bases and 3 bases respectively, with 22 bases between them. CDR1 is GTSNPN, CDR2 SVGIG, per germline (reference sequence). DNA for the CDR3: TGTGCCTGGCGGAACTTTTTTGGGTCGGGGGACACTGAAGCTTTCTTT. This translates into CAWRNFFGSGDTEAFF.

This clone came up many times. The chain joins TRBV4-1 to TRBJ2-7; 9 bases align to TRBD2. V gave up 0 bases and J gave up 2 bases; unmatched junction bases: 2. From germline, CDR1 is MGHRA and CDR2 YSYEKL. The CDR3 loop spans 15 amino acids. DNA for the CDR3: TGCGCCAGCAGCCAAGATCCTAGCGGGGCCTACGAGCAGTACTTC. It codes for CASSQDPSGAYEQYF.

This clone has a handful of counts. V is TRBV15 and J is TRBJ1-5; D remains ambiguous. Looked up from germline, CDR1 is LNHNV and CDR2 is YYDKDF (reference sequence). The CDR3 consists of 14 residues. V was shortened by 7 bases and J by 6 bases, with 16 bases between the two germline ends. The CDR3 loop is CATTSGDQGQPQHF. DNA for the CDR3: TGTGCCACCACCTCGGGTGACCAAGGTCAGCCCCAGCATTTT. Drawing the rest from reference TRBV15 and TRBJ1-5, the complete variable domain is DAMVIQNPRYQVTQFGKPVTLSCSQTLNHNVMYWYQQKSSQAPKLLFHYYDKDFNNEADTPDNFQSRRPNTSFCFLDIRSPGLGDTAMYLCATTSGDQGQPQHFGDGTRLSIL.

V usage is TRBV27 and J usage is TRBJ1-2; 11 bases fit TRBD1. V dropped 5 bases and J dropped 4; count of bases not matched to a gene: 6. The CDR3 totals 15 residues. CDR1 is MNHEY and CDR2 is SMNVEV in the germline V gene (reference sequence). The CDR3 coding sequence is TGTGCCAGCAGTCAGTCCGGACAGGGGGCCTATGGCTACACCTTC. It translates to CASSQSGQGAYGYTF.

The chain is built from TRBV7-8 and TRBJ2-7, with 8 bases aligning to TRBD2. The CDR3 sequence is 15 residues long. CDR1 and CDR2 from the germline V gene are SGHVS and FQNEAQ. Unmatched junction bases numbered 4, after V lost 1 base and J lost 2 bases. The CDR3 region is CASSLGTSGTYEQYF. The CDR3 nucleotides are TGTGCCAGCAGCTTAGGAACTAGCGGAACCTACGAGCAGTACTTC. Variable domain in full (rest from reference TRBV7-8 and TRBJ2-7): GAGVSQSPRYKVAKRGQDVALRCDPISGHVSLFWYQQALGQGPEFLTYFQNEAQLDKSGLPSDRFFAERPEGSVSTLKIQRTQQEDSAVYLCASSLGTSGTYEQYFGPGTRLTVT.

The V and J genes are TRBV18 and TRBJ1-3, with D unclear. The V end lost 2 bases, the J end lost 0 bases, and 20 bases lay between the germline ends. The CDR3 extends over 19 amino acids. Germline V gene sequence: CDR1 KGHSH, CDR2 LQKENI. CDR3 nucleotide sequence: TGTGCCAGCTCACCAAGTATTCAGGCCTTAAGCGCCTCTGGAAACACCATATATTTT. Its protein is CASSPSIQALSASGNTIYF.

The V gene is TRBV18, the J gene TRBJ1-2, with D unclear. The CDR3 length is 11 residues. V shed 6 bases and J shed 7 bases, with 9 bases lying between them. CDR1 and CDR2 from the germline V gene are KGHSH and LQKENI. The CDR3 bases are TGTGCCAGCTCCATCACTCGTGGCTACACCTTC. Protein sequence: CASSITRGYTF.

This chain uses TRBV5-1 with TRBJ2-2, with a tentative D call TRBD1 (6 bases). The CDR3 extends over 16 amino acids. CDR1 and CDR2 (germline): SGHRS, YFSETQ. The CDR3 reads CVVGPGPGDATGELFF. The CDR3 DNA reads as TGCGTCGTTGGGCCTGGACCAGGGGATGCCACCGGGGAGCTGTTTTTT.

J is TRBJ2-5 and V is TRBV4-1, with a tentative D call TRBD2 (5 bases). The CDR3 sequence is 14 residues long. CDR1 is MGHRA, CDR2 YSYEKL, per germline. Trimming stripped 1 base from V and 1 base from J, with 7 bases between. The CDR3 region has the DNA TGCGCCAGCAGCCAAGGAGGAGGCCAAGAGACCCAGTACTTC. It translates to CASSQGGGQETQYF.

This clone was detected only once. The chain has TRBV7-9 and TRBJ1-1; tentative D call: TRBD1 (5 bases). The CDR3 extends over 15 amino acids. Germline V gives CDR1 SEHNR, CDR2 FQNEAQ (reference sequence). Trimming left V 7 bases short and J 1 base short, with 16 bases between. The CDR3 loop reads CASTTTGTANTEAFF. The DNA for the CDR3 is TGTGCCAGCACCACAACCGGGACCGCGAACACTGAAGCTTTCTTT.

The V gene is TRBV11-1, the J gene TRBJ2-5; tentative D call: TRBD1 (5 bases). The CDR3 sequence is 12 residues long. CDR1 and CDR2 from the germline V gene are SGHAT and FQDESV (reference sequence). Trimming shortened V by 1 base and J by 5 bases, and 5 bases separated the two germline ends. The CDR3 DNA reads as TGTGCCAGCAGCTTAGAGGGGGAGACCCAGTACTTC. Translation gives CASSLEGETQYF.

The J gene is TRBJ1-1, the V gene TRBV7-8; no definite D call. CDR3 length: 13 residues. Trimming took 4 bases from V and 6 from J, leaving 12 bases between them. Germline assignment: CDR1 SGHVS and CDR2 FQNEAQ. Written as DNA, the CDR3 is TGTGCCAGCAGCTCCTCCCTCGTCGCTGAAGCTTTCTTT. Its translation: CASSSSLVAEAFF.